These T cell receptor beta chains were read from a single sample in a study of spatial heterogeneity in lung cancer. TCRdb independently ran MiXCR on the 5' RACE reads; one entry per CDR3 protein. The sample contains about 7,500 distinct CDR3 sequences, about 4.2% of which appear only once. The sample consisted of normal lung tissue next to the tumor, taken at surgery. Every receptor here comes from a female donor with early-stage non-small cell lung cancer. Both conserved end residues are trimmed from each CDR3.

length: 12; J: TRBJ1-5; V: TRBV28; CDR3: ASSYGGSNQPQH
length: 11; J: TRBJ2-2; V: TRBV20-1; CDR3: SAEGQNTGELF
length: 16; J: TRBJ2-1; V: TRBV27; CDR3: ASSLRSGTSGGAGEQF
length: 16; J: TRBJ2-3; V: TRBV12-3/TRBV12-4; CDR3: ASTRTSGGTISTDTQY
length: 11; J: TRBJ1-1; V: TRBV6-2/TRBV6-3; CDR3: ASSWTVRSRAF
length: 12; J: TRBJ1-3; V: TRBV2; CDR3: ASTLFGGGNTIY
length: 13; J: TRBJ2-2; V: TRBV5-1; CDR3: ASSGSTGSTGELF
length: 12; J: TRBJ2-2; V: TRBV15; CDR3: ATSNVVNTGELF
length: 14; J: TRBJ2-1; V: TRBV4-2; CDR3: ASSQDTSGGANEQF
length: 13; J: TRBJ2-5; V: TRBV7-2; CDR3: ASSSSPGGSGSQY
length: 15; J: TRBJ1-3; V: TRBV5-4; CDR3: ASSPGLMGLSGNTIY
length: 10; J: TRBJ1-2; V: TRBV12-3/TRBV12-4; CDR3: ASRSDREGYT
length: 11; J: TRBJ2-1; V: TRBV11-2; CDR3: ASSLVGQNEQF